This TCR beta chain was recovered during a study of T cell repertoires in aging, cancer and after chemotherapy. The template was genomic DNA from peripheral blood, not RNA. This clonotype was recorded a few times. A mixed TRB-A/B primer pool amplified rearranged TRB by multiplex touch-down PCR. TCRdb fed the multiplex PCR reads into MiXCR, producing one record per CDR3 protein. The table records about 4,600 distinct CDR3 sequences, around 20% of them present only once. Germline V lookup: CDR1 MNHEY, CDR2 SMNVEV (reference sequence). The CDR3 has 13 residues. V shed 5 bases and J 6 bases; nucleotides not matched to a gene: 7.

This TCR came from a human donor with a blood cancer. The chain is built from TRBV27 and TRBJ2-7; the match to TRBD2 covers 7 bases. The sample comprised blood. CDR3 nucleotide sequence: TGTGCCAGCAGTGTTAGACTAGCCGGCGAGCAGTACTTC. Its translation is CASSVRLAGEQYF.